This T cell receptor beta chain was captured by sequencing in a study of cytomegalovirus exposure and HLA in healthy donors. Study-level results: Certain indistinguishable V segments, among them TRBV6-2 and TRBV6-3, were excluded.

On this clone: Antigen unknown.

The J segment lost 4 bases and the V segment lost 6 bases, leaving 14 bases of the junction unmatched. CDR1 and CDR2 (germline): MNHNY, SVGAGI (reference sequence). This CDR3 contains 16 residues. Vbeta (60) and Jbeta (13) primers were used in the PCR. Sequencing used immunoSEQ multiplex PCR; TCRdb keeps in-frame clones, though not all of them. The repertoire has over 80,000 clones, approximately 81% of them found once; the top ten carry under 4%. The TCR originated in a woman in her forties in good health and CMV-seronegative. The chain links TRBV6-6 to TRBJ2-7; 8 bases line up with TRBD2. Sequencing used PBMCs. As DNA, the CDR3 is TGTGCCAGCAGGGGGAAGCGGGAGAAAGGCCCATACGAGCAGTACTTC. It codes for CASRGKREKGPYEQYF.